A selection of T cell receptor beta chains follows, all from one sample in a study of blood T cell repertoires in COVID-19. Libraries were prepared by immunoSEQ multiplex PCR; TCRdb keeps only in-frame clonotypes and omits some of them. The sample contains under 200,000 clones, roughly nine tenths of which appear only once. The sample consisted of PBMCs or T cells enriched from blood (not recorded which). The source is a woman in her thirties or forties in a cohort exposed to, infected with or recovered from COVID-19 (not recorded which). Both conserved end residues are part of each CDR3. Each record gives: J gene, clone size, V gene, D gene, CDR3 DNA, CDR3 protein. A D gene is named only where the DNA matches it firmly. The size field is filled for only some rows; it gives once, few, many or a size class.

TRBJ1-4 - TRBV5-1 TRBD1 TGCGCCAGCAGCTGGGTAGGACAGGGGGCGCGACCTAATGAAAAACTGTTTTTT CASSWVGQGARPNEKLFF
TRBJ2-1 - TRBV4-3 - TGCGCCAGCAGCCAACAAACAGGTTTGCCCTACAATGAGCAGTTCTTC CASSQQTGLPYNEQFF
TRBJ2-3 few TRBV3-1/TRBV3-2 - TGTGCCAGCAGCCAGCCTAGCGCTGGGTGGGGAACGCAGTATTTT CASSQPSAGWGTQYF
TRBJ1-1 - TRBV5-6 - TGTGCCAGCAGCTTTCAGTTGCACAGACCGAACACTGAAGCTTTCTTT CASSFQLHRPNTEAFF
TRBJ1-5 - TRBV10-3 TRBD1 TGTGCCATCTGGACAGGGGGCGGAAATCAGCCCCAGCATTTT CAIWTGGGNQPQHF
TRBJ1-1 - TRBV7-9 - TGTGCCAGCAGCTTAGTGATGGAGACTGAAGCTTTCTTT CASSLVMETEAFF
TRBJ2-2 - TRBV5-6 TRBD1 TGTGCCAGCAGCTTGGGCTGGACAGGGGGCGCGGGGGAGCTGTTTTTT CASSLGWTGGAGELFF
TRBJ1-4 - TRBV5-8 TRBD1 TGTGCCAGCAGCCCCGGGACAGGGTCGAGTAATGAAAAACTGTTTTTT CASSPGTGSSNEKLFF
TRBJ1-1 many TRBV7-9 - TGTGCCAGCAGCCCGAGGAGGCCCGCGACCGGCGGCATGAACACTGAAGCTTTCTTT CASSPRRPATGGMNTEAFF
TRBJ1-2 - TRBV2 - TGTGCCAGCATCTGGGCCAGGGATGGCTACACCTTC CASIWARDGYTF
TRBJ1-5 - TRBV6-1 - TGTGCCAGCAGTGAAGCGGTACCGAGGGTCCCTGGGTGGCCCCAGCATTTT CASSEAVPRVPGWPQHF
TRBJ2-3 - TRBV7-2 - TGTGCCAGCAGCTTAATGGTACAGGGTTCAGATACGCAGTATTTT CASSLMVQGSDTQYF
TRBJ2-5 few TRBV3-1/TRBV3-2 - TGTGCCAGCAGCGAAACCAGGCAGCTCCCCTTCCAAGAGACCCAGTACTTC CASSETRQLPFQETQYF
TRBJ2-7 - TRBV7-9 TRBD1 TGTGCCAGCAGCTTTCGACAGGGGGTATCCTACGAGCAGTACTTC CASSFRQGVSYEQYF
TRBJ1-5 - TRBV28 - TGTGCCAGCAGTTTTGGCCTTCGCGGGAACCAGCATTTT CASSFGLRGNQHF
TRBJ2-1 - TRBV4-2 - TGTGCCAGCAGCCAAGAAACGGGAGCCTCCTACAATGAGCAGTTCTTC CASSQETGASYNEQFF
TRBJ1-2 once TRBV7-9 TRBD1 TGTGCCAGCAGTACAACAGGGGGGGACTATGGCTACACCTTC CASSTTGGDYGYTF
TRBJ1-4 - TRBV4-1 - TGCGCCAGCAGCCAAGGGGCCGAGATGGTAGAAAAACTGTTTTTT CASSQGAEMVEKLFF
TRBJ1-4 - TRBV28 - TGTGCCAGCAGTTTTGCGGAGGCAACTAATGAAAAACTGTTTTTT CASSFAEATNEKLFF
TRBJ1-2 - TRBV27 - TGTGCCAGCGCACTCCGCGGGGGTACCCTTGATGGCTACACCTTC CASALRGGTLDGYTF
TRBJ1-2 - TRBV4-2 TRBD1 TGTGCCAGCAGCCAGATACCAGGGGGCAACTATGGCTACACCTTC CASSQIPGGNYGYTF
TRBJ1-1 - TRBV19 TRBD1 TGTGCCAGTAGTAGAGGGACAGGTTTAGCTTTCTTT CASSRGTGLAFF
TRBJ1-5 - TRBV4-3 TRBD1 TGCGCCAGCAGCCGCAGGACAGGCGGCAATCAGCCCCAGCATTTT CASSRRTGGNQPQHF
TRBJ2-1 - TRBV28 - TGTGCCAGCAGTAAATCAGGGGTTTTCAAAGGTGATGAGCAGTTCTTC CASSKSGVFKGDEQFF
TRBJ2-5 - TRBV29-1 TRBD2 TGCAGCGTTGAACTAGCGGGAGAGCGAGAAGAGACCCAGTACTTC CSVELAGEREETQYF